The clone carrying this T cell receptor (beta chain) was detected many times. Antigen unknown. At the time of active disease, bone marrow was collected from every patient. From approximately 430 ng of RNA, a library with molecular barcoded alpha/delta and beta/gamma adaptors was made. A single record per CDR3 protein comes from TCRdb applying MiXCR to the reads. The profile shows about 27,000 distinct CDR3 sequences, approximately 15% of them singletons. This entry comes from a study of read filtering for tumor transcriptome and immune sequencing. As for the study in general: The cohort had approximately 16 men and around 15 women aged roughly 40 to 90, mean around 66 years.

In germline, CDR1 is SGHTA, CDR2 FQGNSA. Trimming stripped 11 bases from V and 2 bases from J, with 16 bases between. CDR3 size: 13 residues. Findings and limits, study-wide: Correlation between methods rose after single-read clonotypes were removed.

The sequencing input was a population of CD138-negative cells sorted from bone marrow. The sequence was collected from a donor at least 40 years old with multiple myeloma. The chain links TRBV7-2 to TRBJ2-7; no reliable D call. The CDR3 nucleotides are TGTGCCGTTGGGAAGGGTCCTACCTACGAGCAGTACTTC. Encoded protein: CAVGKGPTYEQYF.